This T cell receptor beta chain is from a study of T cell repertoires in cytomegalovirus infection. Across the study: Recently identified HLA-C-restricted CMV epitopes were used, and well-studied HLA-B-restricted CMV epitopes were used as well. Public TCR beta signatures marked donors with CMV infection and the matching HLA.

V lost 0 bases, J lost 8 bases, and 15 bases lay in between. CDR1 is SGHRS and CDR2 is YFSETQ in the germline V gene. The CDR3 has 15 amino acids. This clonotype was seen only a few times. What it recognizes is unknown. TCRdb re-derived calls from the reads in MiXCR, one entry per CDR3 protein. The sample carries 650,000 to 900,000 distinct CDR3 sequences, 25% to 30% recorded once. This TCR was recovered from a human donor in good health (CMV status not recorded). Some clones in this sample may be carry-over from other donors' samples. The chain couples TRBV5-1 to TRBJ2-1; a weak D match, TRBD1 (5 bases). The sequenced sample was cultured CD8+ T cells from PBMCs, obtained from culture after CMV antigen stimulation. CDR3 DNA: TGCGCCAGCAGCTTGGGGGCAGGGTCCCGATATGAGCAGTTCTTC. Residues: CASSLGAGSRYEQFF.